This T cell receptor beta chain is drawn from a study of blood T cell repertoires in COVID-19. Across the study: The cDNA or gDNA used as material had been derived from T cells, B-cell-depleted T cells, or PBMCs.

Deletions cut 3 bases from V and 2 bases from J, with 7 bases between. From germline, CDR1 is MDHEN and CDR2 SYDVKM. The CDR3 spans 13 residues. Authors' processing steps: Estimates of nucleated cell counts were drawn from the amplification of reference gene primers. TCRdb's copy holds only in-frame clones and misses some; the assay was immunoSEQ multiplex PCR. Clonal size and the V and J genes are those of that table, whereas D and trimming came from the DNA. This sample has 150,000 to 200,000 clones, with approximately 83% found just once. Sequencing was carried out using peripheral blood. This chain uses TRBV28 with TRBJ2-5, with a tentative D call TRBD1 (5 bases). The receptor's source is a human donor with acute or convalescent COVID-19. The donor label of this sample is uncertain. The CDR3 region has the DNA TGTGCCAGCAGTTTGAGACAGCAAGAGACCCAGTACTTC. As protein: CASSLRQQETQYF.